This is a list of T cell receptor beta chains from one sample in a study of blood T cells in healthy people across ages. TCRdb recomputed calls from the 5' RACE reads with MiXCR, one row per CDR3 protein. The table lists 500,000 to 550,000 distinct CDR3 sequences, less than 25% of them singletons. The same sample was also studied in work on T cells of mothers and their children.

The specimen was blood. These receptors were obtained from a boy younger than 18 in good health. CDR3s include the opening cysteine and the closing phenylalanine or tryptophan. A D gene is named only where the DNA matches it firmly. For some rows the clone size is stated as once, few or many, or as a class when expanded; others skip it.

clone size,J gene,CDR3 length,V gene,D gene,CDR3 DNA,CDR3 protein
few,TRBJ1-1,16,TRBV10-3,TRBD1,TGTGCCATCAGTGGGGGACAGGGTTCGCTGGACACTGAAGCTTTCTTT,CAISGGQGSLDTEAFF
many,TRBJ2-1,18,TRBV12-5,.,TGTGCTAGTGGTTTCAGAAGCGGATCTACCCTAAGCTACAATGAGCAGTTCTTC,CASGFRSGSTLSYNEQFF
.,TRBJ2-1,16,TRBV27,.,TGTGCCAACAGTTTAGGCGCGGGACGGACCTACAATGAGCAGTTCTTC,CANSLGAGRTYNEQFF
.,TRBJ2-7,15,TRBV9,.,TGTGCCAGCAGCGTAGCGGGCCTAGGGGGCTACGAGCAGTACTTC,CASSVAGLGGYEQYF
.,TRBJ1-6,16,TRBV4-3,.,TGCGCCAGCAGCCAAGATAGGGCGGAGGGGAGGTCACCCCTCCACTTT,CASSQDRAEGRSPLHF
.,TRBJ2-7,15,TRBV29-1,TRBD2,TGCAGCGTTGAAGATACTAGCGGGAGCTCCTACGAGCAGTACTTC,CSVEDTSGSSYEQYF
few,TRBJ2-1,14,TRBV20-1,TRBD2,TGCAGTGCTAGAGAATCCGGGACTAGCAATGAGCAGTTCTTC,CSARESGTSNEQFF
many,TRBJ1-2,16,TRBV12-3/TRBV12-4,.,TGTGCCAGCAGTTTAGCGTCCCAGGGAATTTCCTATGGCTACACCTTC,CASSLASQGISYGYTF
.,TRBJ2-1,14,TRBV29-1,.,TGCAGCGTTGAAACACGCCCGGTATACAATGAGCAGTTCTTC,CSVETRPVYNEQFF
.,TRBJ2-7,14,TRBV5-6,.,TGTGCCAGCACAACTTATGGCAGGAACTACGAGCAGTACTTC,CASTTYGRNYEQYF
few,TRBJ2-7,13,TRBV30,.,TGTGCCTGGAACTCACTTCTCTCCTTCGAGCAGTACTTC,CAWNSLLSFEQYF
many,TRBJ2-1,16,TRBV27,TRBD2,TGTGCCAGCAGTTTATCGGGGCGGGGGGTCAGTTATGAGCAGTTCTTC,CASSLSGRGVSYEQFF
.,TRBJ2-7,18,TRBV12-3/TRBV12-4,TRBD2,TGTGCCAGCAGCTCGACTAGCGGGGGGCCGGCACCCTCCTACGAGCAGTACTTC,CASSSTSGGPAPSYEQYF
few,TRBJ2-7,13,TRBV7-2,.,TGTGCCAGCAGCTTAGATCGCGTAGGGCTGCAGTACTTC,CASSLDRVGLQYF
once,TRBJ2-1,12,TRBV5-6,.,TGCGCCAGCAGCGACGAGTACAATGAGCAGTTCTTC,CASSDEYNEQFF